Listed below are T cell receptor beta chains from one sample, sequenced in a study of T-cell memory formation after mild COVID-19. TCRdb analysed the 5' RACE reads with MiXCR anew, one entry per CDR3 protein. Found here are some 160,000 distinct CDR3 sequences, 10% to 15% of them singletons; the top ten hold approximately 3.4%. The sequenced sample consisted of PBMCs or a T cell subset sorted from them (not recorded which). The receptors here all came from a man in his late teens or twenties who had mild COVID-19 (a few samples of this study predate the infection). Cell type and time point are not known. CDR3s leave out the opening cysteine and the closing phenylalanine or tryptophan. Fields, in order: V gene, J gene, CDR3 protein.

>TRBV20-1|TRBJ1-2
SARSGSYGYT
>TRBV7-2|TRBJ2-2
ASSPRQGGTGELF
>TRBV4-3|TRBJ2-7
ASSRGTSGDYEQY
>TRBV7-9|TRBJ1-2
ASSLLRGDYGYT
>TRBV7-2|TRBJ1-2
ASSSAGALRNGYT
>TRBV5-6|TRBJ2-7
ASSYRTGTDEQY
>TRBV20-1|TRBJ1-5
SASEVTGNQPQH
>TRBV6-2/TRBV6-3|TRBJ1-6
ASSRNRDGRYNSPLH
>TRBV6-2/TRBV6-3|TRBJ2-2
ASSYGGLNPGELF
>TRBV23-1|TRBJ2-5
ASTPRAPETQY
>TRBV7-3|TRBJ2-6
ASSFQGAGANVLT
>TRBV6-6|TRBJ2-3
ASLSSGGDTQY
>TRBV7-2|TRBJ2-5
ASSRSRVQQETQY
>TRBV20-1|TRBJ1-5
SAPRADLGQPQH
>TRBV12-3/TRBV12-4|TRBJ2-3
ASSPGQVTDTQY
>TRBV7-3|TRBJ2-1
AGEGGRALGYNEQF
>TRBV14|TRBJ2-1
ASSQDYTTNEQF
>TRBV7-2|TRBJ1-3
ASSLAWGAIGNTIY
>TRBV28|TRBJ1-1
ASRDWVGTVNTEAF
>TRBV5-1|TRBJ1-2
ASSLTGGTSGGYT
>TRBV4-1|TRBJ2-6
ASSQGQARSGANVLT
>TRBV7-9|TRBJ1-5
ASSLGAYNQPQH
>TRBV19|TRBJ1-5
ATGPGGRNQPQH
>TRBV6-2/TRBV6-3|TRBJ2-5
ASTSRKKRDETKY
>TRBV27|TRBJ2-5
ASSPLTGLTQY
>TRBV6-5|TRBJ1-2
ASSYSSVAGYGYT
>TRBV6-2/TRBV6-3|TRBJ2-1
ASRRQPYNEQF
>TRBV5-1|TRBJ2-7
ASSLVAGEAYEQY
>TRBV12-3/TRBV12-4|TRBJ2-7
ASTPGQGEIAY
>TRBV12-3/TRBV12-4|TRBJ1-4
ASSDQDYRGEKLF
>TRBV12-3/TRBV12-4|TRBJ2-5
ASRSGALNWETQY
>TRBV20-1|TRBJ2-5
SALRTRQETQY
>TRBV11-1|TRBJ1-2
ASSSLRDTNYGYT
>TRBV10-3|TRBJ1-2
AISESQYGYT
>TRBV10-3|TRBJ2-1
AINSRGDEQF
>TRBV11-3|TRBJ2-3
ASSLRQGSEDTQY
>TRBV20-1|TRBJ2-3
SARSAGATFTDTQY
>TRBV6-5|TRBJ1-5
ASSYVGGPGQPQH
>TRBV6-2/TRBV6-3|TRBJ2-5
AEAGGPGETQY
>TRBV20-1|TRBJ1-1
SASQGGALGTEAF
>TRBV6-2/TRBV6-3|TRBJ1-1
ASSFPQVTTEAF
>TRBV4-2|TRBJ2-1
ASSLRWEYYNEQF
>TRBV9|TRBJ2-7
ASSVADRAGKQY
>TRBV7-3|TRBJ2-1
ASSLSVKFHEQF
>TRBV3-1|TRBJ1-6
ASSRQSQARSNSPLH
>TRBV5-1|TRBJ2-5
ASKNGQETQY
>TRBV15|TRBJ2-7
ATSRVAQGTHEQY
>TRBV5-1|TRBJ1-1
ASSPGGTPNKAF
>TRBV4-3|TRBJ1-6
ASSQYPGNNSPLH
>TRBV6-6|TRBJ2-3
ASSYNGLATDTQY
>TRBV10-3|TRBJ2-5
AISGQRQETQY
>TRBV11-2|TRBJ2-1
ASSLTSGGSSSYNEQF
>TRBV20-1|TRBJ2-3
SARKQGGDTQY
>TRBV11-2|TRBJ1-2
ASSLGTSYGYT
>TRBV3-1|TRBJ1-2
ASSRRSYGYT
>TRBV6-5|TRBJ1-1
ASSTQTENTEAF
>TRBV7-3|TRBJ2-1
ASSPNPLGSGGWNEQF
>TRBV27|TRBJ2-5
ASKSGGQETQY
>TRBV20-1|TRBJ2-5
SASAVGETQY
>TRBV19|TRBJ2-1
ASTPGRAGSYNEQF